This T cell receptor (beta chain) was identified during a study of blood T cell repertoires in COVID-19. Study overall: PBMCs, B-cell-depleted T cells, or T cells provided the cDNA or gDNA that made up the material.

Per the germline V gene, CDR1 is WNHNN and CDR2 is SYGVQD (reference sequence). CDR3 size: 13 residues. Trimming cost V 8 bases and J 5 bases; bases outside gene matches: 5. Assay: immunoSEQ multiplex PCR; the TCRdb copy retains only in-frame clones and omits some. Found here are tens of thousands of clones, approximately 73% of them singletons; the top ten hold about 27%. Sequenced: peripheral blood. The rearrangement uses TRBV10-1 and TRBJ1-5; 8 bases align to TRBD1. The clonotype originates from a man older than 75 with acute or convalescent COVID-19. The CDR3 sequence: CASGLTGDQPQHF. The CDR3 DNA reads TGCGCCAGCGGACTGACAGGGGATCAGCCCCAGCATTTT.